These 5 T cell receptor beta chains originate from one sample sequenced in a study of T cells in Graves' hyperthyroidism and ophthalmopathy. Amplified TCR beta CDR3 regions came from RNA transcripts. An initial round of RT-PCR targeting the TCR CDR3 relied on the HTBI primer set. TCRdb independently ran MiXCR on the multiplex PCR reads; one entry per CDR3 protein. The table shows about 560,000 distinct CDR3 sequences, with roughly 46% occurring only once. Sequenced sample: peripheral blood or thyroid tissue (not recorded which). The source is a woman younger than 30 with Graves' hyperthyroidism.

Regarding this clonotype: A much bigger clone sits one base away, suggesting this may be a read error. The chain uses TRBV7-2 and TRBJ2-2; 9 bases match TRBD1. CDR3 length equals 17 residues. Trimming removed 5 bases from V and 4 bases from J; junction bases left unmatched: 11. Germline CDR1 reads SGHTA; CDR2 reads FQGNSA. The CDR3 loop is CASSPQLGTGTTGELFF. CDR3 in DNA: TGTGCCAGCAGCCCCCAACTAGGGACAGGGACCACCGGGGAGCTGTTTTTT.

The chain uses TRBV5-1 and TRBJ1-1, with D hard to call. The CDR3 has 12 residues. CDR1 and CDR2 from the germline V gene are SGHRS and YFSETQ. The ends were cut back, 0 bases at V and 9 bases at J, with 9 bases in the middle. CDR3 sequence (DNA): TGCGCCAGCAGCTTGGCGGGCGAGAAAGCTTTCTTT. Amino acids: CASSLAGEKAFF. The variable domain in full, with the rest retrieved from reference TRBV5-1 and TRBJ1-1, is KAGVTQTPRYLIKTRGQQVTLSCSPISGHRSVSWYQQTPGQGLQFLFEYFSETQRNKGNFPGRFSGRQFSNSRSEMNVSTLELGDSALYLCASSLAGEKAFFGQGTRLTVV.

Regarding this clonotype: One end of the junction varies from germline; a read error may be responsible. The gene calls are TRBV10-3 and TRBJ1-1; D uncertain. Looked up from germline, CDR1 is ENHRY and CDR2 is SYGVKD. This CDR3 region has 15 residues. The CDR3 loop is CASSYPRWRDTEAFF. CDR3 nucleotide sequence: TGTGCCAGCAGTTACCCCCGGTGGAGGGACACTGAAGCTTTCTTT.

This rearrangement joins TRBV7-3 to TRBJ1-1; D is unclear. V lost 6 bases to trimming and J lost 7 bases, with 9 bases between them. Germline CDR1 SGHTA, CDR2 FQGTGA. CDR3 length equals 11 residues. In DNA form, the CDR3 reads TGTGCCAGCAGGCAACTCAGTGAAGCTTTCTTT. Its protein product is CASRQLSEAFF.

Of note for this clonotype: The junction departs from germline at one end; a sequencing error may be responsible. V is TRBV2 and J is TRBJ1-2; 7 bases match TRBD1. Germline lookup yields CDR1 SNHLY and CDR2 FYNNEI. This CDR3 spans 14 amino acids. The CDR3 DNA is TGCGCCAGCAGCCAGATTACAGGGGAAAGTGGCTACACCTTC. Protein product: CASSQITGESGYTF. Drawing the rest from reference TRBV2 and TRBJ1-2, the complete variable domain is EPEVTQTPSHQVTQMGQEVILRCVPISNHLYFYWYRQILGQKVEFLVSFYNNEISEKSEIFDDQFSVERPDGSNFTLKIRSTKLEDSAMYFCASSQITGESGYTFGSGTRLTVV.